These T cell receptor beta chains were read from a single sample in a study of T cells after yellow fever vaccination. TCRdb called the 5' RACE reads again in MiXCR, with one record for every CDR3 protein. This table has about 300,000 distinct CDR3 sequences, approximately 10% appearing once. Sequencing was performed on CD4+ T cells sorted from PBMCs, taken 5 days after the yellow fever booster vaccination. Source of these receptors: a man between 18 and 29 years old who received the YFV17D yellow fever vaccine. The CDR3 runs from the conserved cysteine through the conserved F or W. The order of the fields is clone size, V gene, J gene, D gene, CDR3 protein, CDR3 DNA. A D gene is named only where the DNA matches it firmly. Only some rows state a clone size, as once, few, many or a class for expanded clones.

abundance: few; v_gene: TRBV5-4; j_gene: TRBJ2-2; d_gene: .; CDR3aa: CASRGPLALRRGLGRVMTGELFF; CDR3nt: TGTGCCAGCCGGGGGCCACTAGCCCTCCGCAGAGGGCTTGGGAGAGTGATGACCGGGGAGCTGTTTTTT
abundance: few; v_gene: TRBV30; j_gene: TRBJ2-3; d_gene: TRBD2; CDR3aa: CAWSGAGGRDTQYF; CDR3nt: TGTGCCTGGAGTGGAGCGGGGGGGAGAGATACGCAGTATTTT
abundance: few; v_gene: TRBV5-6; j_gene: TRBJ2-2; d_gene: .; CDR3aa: CASSPGSSRELFF; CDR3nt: TGTGCCAGCAGCCCGGGGAGTTCTAGGGAGCTGTTTTTT
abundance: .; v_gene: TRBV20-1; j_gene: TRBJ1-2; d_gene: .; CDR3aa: CSARAGSYPDNYGYTF; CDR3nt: TGCAGTGCCCGAGCGGGGTCCTACCCAGATAACTATGGCTACACCTTC
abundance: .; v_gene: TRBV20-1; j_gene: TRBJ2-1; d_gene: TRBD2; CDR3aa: CSAPGGAYSYNEQFF; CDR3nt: TGCAGTGCCCCCGGGGGGGCATACTCCTACAATGAGCAGTTCTTC
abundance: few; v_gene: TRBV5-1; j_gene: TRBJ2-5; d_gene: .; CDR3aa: CASSPEWAIETQYF; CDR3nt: TGCGCCAGCAGCCCGGAATGGGCAATAGAGACCCAGTACTTC
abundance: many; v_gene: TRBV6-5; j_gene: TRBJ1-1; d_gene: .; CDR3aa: CASRSGSFRAFF; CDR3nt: TGTGCCAGCAGGTCAGGCTCTTTTCGAGCTTTCTTT
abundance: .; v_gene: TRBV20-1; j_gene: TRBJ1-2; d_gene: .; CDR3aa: CSARDWDVRGYTF; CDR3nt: TGCAGTGCTAGAGATTGGGATGTGAGAGGCTACACCTTC
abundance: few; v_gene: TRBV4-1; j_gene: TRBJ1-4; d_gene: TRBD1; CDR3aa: CASSRTGTNEKLFF; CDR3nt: TGCGCCAGCAGTCGGACAGGGACTAATGAAAAACTGTTTTTT
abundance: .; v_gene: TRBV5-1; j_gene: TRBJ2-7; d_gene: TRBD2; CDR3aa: CASSPSGGLSSYEQYF; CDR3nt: TGCGCCAGCAGCCCTAGCGGGGGGCTGAGCTCCTACGAGCAGTACTTC
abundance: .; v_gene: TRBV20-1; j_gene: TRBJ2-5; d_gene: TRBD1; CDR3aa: CSARGRTDRAETQYF; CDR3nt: TGCAGTGCTAGGGGGCGGACGGACAGGGCTGAGACCCAGTACTTC
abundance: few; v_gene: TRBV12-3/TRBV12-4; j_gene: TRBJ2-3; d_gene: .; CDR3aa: CASSSRQSTDTQYF; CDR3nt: TGTGCCAGCAGTTCCCGACAGTCCACAGATACGCAGTATTTT
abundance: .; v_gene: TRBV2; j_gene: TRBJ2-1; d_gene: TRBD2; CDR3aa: CASNLAGTGNEQFF; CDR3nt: TGTGCCAGCAATCTAGCGGGGACGGGCAATGAGCAGTTCTTC
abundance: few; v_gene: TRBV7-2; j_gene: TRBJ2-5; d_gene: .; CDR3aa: CASSLVGELETQYF; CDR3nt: TGTGCCAGCAGCTTAGTTGGGGAATTGGAGACCCAGTACTTC
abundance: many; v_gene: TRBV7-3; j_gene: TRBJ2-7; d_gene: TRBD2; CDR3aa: CASSPDSGGLYEQYF; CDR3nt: TGTGCCAGCAGCCCCGATAGCGGGGGGCTCTACGAGCAGTACTTC
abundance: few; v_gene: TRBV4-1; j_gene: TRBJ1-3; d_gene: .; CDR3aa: CASSPTIGLPGNTIYF; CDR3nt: TGCGCCAGCAGCCCTACTATCGGCCTCCCTGGAAACACCATATATTTT
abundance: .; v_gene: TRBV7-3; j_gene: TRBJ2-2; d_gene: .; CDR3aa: CASSLTVADYNTGELFF; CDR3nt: TGTGCCAGCAGCTTAACCGTGGCTGACTATAACACCGGGGAGCTGTTTTTT
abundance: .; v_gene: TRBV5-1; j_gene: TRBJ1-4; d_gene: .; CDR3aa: CASSGGPGVQGTNEKLFF; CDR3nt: TGCGCCAGCAGCGGGGGCCCAGGAGTGCAAGGGACTAATGAAAAACTGTTTTTT
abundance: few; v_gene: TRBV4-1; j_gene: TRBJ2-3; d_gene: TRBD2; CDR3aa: CASSQDRGGASGVRDTQYF; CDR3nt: TGCGCCAGCAGCCAAGACCGGGGAGGGGCTAGCGGGGTTCGAGATACGCAGTATTTT
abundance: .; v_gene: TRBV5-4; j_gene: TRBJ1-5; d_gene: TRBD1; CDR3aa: CASSLGGDRGDQPQHF; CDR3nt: TGTGCCAGCAGCTTAGGCGGGGACAGGGGTGACCAGCCCCAGCATTTT
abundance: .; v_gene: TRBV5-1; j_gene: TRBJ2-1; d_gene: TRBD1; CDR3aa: CASSTDRGSYNEQFF; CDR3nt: TGCGCCAGCAGCACCGACAGGGGCTCCTACAATGAGCAGTTCTTC
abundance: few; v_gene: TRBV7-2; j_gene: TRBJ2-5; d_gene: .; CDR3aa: CASRKQGVETQYF; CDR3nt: TGTGCCAGCAGGAAACAGGGAGTGGAGACCCAGTACTTC
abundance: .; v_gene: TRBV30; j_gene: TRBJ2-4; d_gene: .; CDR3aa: CAWSVKAKNIQYF; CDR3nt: TGTGCCTGGAGTGTGAAAGCCAAAAACATTCAGTACTTC
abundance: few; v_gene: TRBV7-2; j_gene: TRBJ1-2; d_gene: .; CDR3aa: CASSANRDALGYTF; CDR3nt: TGTGCCAGCAGCGCCAACCGGGACGCTCTCGGCTACACCTTC
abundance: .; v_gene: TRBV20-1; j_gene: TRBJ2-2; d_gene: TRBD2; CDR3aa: CSALRGGTNTGELFF; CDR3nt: TGCAGTGCTTTGCGCGGGGGTACGAACACCGGGGAGCTGTTTTTT
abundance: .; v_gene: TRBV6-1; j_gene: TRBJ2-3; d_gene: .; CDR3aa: CASSEARFLTDTQYF; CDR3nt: TGTGCCAGCAGTGAAGCCAGGTTTCTCACAGATACGCAGTATTTT
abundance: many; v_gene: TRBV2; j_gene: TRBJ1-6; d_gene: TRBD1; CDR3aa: CASKGTGGSPLHF; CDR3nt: TGTGCCAGCAAAGGGACAGGAGGTTCACCCCTCCACTTT
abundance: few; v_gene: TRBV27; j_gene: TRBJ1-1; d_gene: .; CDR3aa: CASSSGQGETEAFF; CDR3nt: TGTGCCAGCAGTTCCGGTCAGGGAGAGACTGAAGCTTTCTTT
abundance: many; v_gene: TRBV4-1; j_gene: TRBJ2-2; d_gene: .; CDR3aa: CASSQDRSGRVNTGELFF; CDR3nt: TGCGCCAGCAGCCAAGATAGGTCAGGGCGGGTCAACACCGGGGAGCTGTTTTTT
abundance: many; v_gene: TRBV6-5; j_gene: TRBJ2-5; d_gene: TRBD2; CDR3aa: CASRWTRTEKETQYF; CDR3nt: TGTGCCAGCAGATGGACTAGGACGGAAAAAGAGACCCAGTACTTC
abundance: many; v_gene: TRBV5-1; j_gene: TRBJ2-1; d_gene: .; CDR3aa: CASSLAYLDNEQFF; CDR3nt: TGCGCCAGCAGCTTGGCTTATTTGGACAATGAGCAGTTCTTC
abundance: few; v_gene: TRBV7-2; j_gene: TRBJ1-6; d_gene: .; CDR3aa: CASSSPAQGRNSPLHF; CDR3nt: TGTGCCAGCAGCTCACCCGCGCAGGGGAGAAATTCACCCCTCCACTTT
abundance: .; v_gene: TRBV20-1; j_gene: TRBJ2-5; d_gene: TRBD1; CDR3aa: CSARGDRGRETQYF; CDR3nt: TGCAGTGCTAGGGGTGACAGGGGTAGAGAGACCCAGTACTTC
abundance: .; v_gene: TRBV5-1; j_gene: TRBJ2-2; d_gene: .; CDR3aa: CASSLGQATNTGELFF; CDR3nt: TGCGCCAGCAGCTTGGGACAGGCTACGAACACCGGGGAGCTGTTTTTT
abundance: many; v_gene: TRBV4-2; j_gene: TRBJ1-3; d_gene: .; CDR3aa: CASSQDRLVGNTIYF; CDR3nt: TGTGCCAGCAGCCAGGACCGTTTGGTGGGAAACACCATATATTTT
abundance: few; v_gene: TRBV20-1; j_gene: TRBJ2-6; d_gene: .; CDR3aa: CSAPDNSGANVLTF; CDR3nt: TGCAGTGCGCCGGACAACTCTGGGGCCAACGTCCTGACTTTC
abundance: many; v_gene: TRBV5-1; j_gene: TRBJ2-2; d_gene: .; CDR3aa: CASSLAASGGAGTGELFF; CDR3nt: TGCGCCAGCAGCTTGGCCGCTTCTGGAGGGGCCGGCACCGGGGAGCTGTTTTTT
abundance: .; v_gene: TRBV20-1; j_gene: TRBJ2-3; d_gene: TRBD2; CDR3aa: CSVTSGSTDTQYF; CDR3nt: TGCAGTGTGACTAGCGGAAGCACAGATACGCAGTATTTT
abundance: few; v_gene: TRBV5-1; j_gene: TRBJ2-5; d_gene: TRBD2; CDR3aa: CASSSGRAGGEETQYF; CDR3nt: TGCGCCAGCAGCTCCGGCCGGGCGGGGGGGGAAGAGACCCAGTACTTC
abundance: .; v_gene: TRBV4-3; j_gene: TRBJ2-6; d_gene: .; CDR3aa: CASSQGAASGANVLTF; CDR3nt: TGCGCCAGCAGCCAAGGAGCCGCTTCTGGGGCCAACGTCCTGACTTTC
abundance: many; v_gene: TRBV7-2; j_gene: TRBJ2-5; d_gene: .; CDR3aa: CASSLYETQYF; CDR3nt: TGTGCCAGCAGTTTATACGAGACCCAGTACTTC
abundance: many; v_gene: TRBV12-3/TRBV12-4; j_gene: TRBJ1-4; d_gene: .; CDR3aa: CASGRGGYEKLFF; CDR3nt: TGTGCCAGCGGACGGGGGGGGTATGAAAAACTGTTTTTT
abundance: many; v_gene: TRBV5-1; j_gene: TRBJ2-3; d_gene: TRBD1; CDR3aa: CASNPGQKTDTQYF; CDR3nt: TGCGCCAGTAATCCGGGACAGAAGACAGATACGCAGTATTTT
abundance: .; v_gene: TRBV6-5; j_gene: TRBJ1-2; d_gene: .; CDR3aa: CASRAAGRGFQEGPYGYTF; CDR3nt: TGTGCCAGCAGGGCCGCCGGGCGGGGGTTCCAGGAAGGCCCCTATGGCTACACCTTC
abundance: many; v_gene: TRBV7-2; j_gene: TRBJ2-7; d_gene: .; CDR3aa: CASSLTTSEQYF; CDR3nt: TGTGCCAGCAGCCTAACGACCTCCGAGCAGTACTTC
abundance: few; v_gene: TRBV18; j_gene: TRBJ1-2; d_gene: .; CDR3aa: CASGQRQGIYGYTF; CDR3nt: TGTGCCAGCGGTCAACGGCAGGGGATCTATGGCTACACCTTC
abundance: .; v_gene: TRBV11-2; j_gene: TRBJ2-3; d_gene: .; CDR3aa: CASSLGGAPGTQYF; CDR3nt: TGTGCCAGCAGCTTGGGGGGGGCCCCGGGTACGCAGTATTTT
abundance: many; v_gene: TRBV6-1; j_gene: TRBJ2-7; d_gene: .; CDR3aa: CASTKGEGASYEQYF; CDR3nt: TGTGCCAGCACCAAGGGGGAAGGGGCCTCCTACGAGCAGTACTTC
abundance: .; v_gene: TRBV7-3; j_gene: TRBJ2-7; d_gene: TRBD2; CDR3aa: CASSLMGGSYEQYF; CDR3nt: TGTGCCAGCAGCTTAATGGGGGGGTCCTACGAGCAGTACTTC
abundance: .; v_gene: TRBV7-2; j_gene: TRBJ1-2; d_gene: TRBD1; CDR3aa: CASSAITGVNYGYTF; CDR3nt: TGTGCCAGCAGCGCGATTACAGGGGTCAACTATGGCTACACCTTC
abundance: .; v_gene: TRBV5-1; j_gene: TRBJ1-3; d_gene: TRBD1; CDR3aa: CASSLSSDRGAGNTIYF; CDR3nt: TGCGCCAGCAGCTTGTCTTCCGACAGGGGAGCTGGAAACACCATATATTTT
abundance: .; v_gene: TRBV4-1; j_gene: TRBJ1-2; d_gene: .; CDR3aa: CASSQGGLRTGHNYGYTF; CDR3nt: TGCGCCAGCAGCCAAGGTGGACTCAGGACCGGGCATAACTATGGCTACACCTTC
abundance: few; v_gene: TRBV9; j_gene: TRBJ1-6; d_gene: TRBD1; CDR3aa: CASSSAARGNSPLHF; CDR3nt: TGTGCCAGCAGCTCGGCCGCCAGGGGGAATTCACCCCTCCACTTT
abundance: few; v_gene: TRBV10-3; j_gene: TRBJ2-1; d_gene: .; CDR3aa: CAISVGNEQFF; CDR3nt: TGTGCCATCAGTGTTGGGAATGAGCAGTTCTTC
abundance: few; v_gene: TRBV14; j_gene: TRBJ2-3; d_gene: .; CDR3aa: CASSHRPSYTQYF; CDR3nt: TGTGCCAGCAGCCACAGACCGAGCTATACGCAGTATTTT
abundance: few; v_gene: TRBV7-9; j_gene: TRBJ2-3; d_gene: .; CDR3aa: CASSSTSRDRQQYF; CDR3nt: TGTGCCAGCAGCTCGACCAGCCGTGACAGACAGCAGTATTTT
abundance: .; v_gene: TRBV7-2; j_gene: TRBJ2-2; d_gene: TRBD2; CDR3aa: CASSRNAGANTGELFF; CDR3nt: TGTGCCAGCAGCCGTAATGCGGGAGCGAACACCGGGGAGCTGTTTTTT